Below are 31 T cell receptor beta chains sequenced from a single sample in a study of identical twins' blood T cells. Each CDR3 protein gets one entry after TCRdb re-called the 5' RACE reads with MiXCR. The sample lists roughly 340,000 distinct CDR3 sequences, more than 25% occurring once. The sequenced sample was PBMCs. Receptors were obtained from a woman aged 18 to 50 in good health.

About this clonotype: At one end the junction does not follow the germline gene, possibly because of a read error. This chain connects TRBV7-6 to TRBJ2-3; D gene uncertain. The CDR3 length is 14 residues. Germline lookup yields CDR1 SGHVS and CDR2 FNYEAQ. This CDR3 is CASSLGLTTNTQYF. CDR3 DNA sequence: TGTGCCAGCAGCTTAGGCCTGACCACAAATACGCAGTATTTT.

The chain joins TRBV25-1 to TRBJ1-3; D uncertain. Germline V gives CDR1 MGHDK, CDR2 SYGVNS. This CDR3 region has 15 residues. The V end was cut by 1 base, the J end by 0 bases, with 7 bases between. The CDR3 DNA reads TGTGCCAGCAGTGAATCGTGGATCTCTGGAAACACCATATATTTT. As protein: CASSESWISGNTIYF.

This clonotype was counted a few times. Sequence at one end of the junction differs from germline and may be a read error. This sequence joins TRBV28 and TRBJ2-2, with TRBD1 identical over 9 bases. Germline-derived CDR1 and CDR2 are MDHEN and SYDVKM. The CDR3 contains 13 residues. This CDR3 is CASSLSGTGTTLF. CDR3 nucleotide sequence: TGTGCCAGCAGTTTATCGGGGACAGGGACGACGCTTTTT.

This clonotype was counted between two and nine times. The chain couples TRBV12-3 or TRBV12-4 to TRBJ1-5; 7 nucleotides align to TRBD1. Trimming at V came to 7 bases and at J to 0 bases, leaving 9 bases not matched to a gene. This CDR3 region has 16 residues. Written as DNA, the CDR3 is TGTGCCAGCACCATGGACAGGTTGGGTAGCAATCAGCCCCAGCATTTT. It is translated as CASTMDRLGSNQPQHF.

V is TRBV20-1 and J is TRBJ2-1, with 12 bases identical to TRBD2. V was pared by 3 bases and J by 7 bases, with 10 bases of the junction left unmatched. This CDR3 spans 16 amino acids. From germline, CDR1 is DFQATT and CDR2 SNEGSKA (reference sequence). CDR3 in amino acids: CSASVLAGGPVNEQFF. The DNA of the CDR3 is TGCAGTGCTAGCGTTCTAGCGGGGGGGCCCGTTAATGAGCAGTTCTTC.

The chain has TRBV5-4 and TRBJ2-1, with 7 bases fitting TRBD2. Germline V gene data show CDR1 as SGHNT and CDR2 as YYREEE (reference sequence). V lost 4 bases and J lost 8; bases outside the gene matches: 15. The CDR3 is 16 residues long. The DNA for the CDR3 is TGTGCCAGCAGCCCCCCTGGCGGGAGAAAGGACGATGAGCAGTTCTTC. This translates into CASSPPGGRKDDEQFF.

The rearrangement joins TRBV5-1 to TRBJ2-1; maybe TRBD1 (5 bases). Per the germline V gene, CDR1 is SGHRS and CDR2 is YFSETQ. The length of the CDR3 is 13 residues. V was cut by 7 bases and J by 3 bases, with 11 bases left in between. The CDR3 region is CASGPQGYNEQFF. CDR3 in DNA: TGCGCCAGCGGCCCCCAGGGCTACAATGAGCAGTTCTTC.

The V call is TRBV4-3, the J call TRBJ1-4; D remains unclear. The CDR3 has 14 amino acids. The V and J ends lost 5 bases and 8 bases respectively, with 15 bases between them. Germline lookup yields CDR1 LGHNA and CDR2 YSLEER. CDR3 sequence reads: CASSVRDAGEKLFF. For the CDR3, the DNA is TGCGCCAGCAGCGTTCGTGATGCCGGCGAAAAACTGTTTTTT.

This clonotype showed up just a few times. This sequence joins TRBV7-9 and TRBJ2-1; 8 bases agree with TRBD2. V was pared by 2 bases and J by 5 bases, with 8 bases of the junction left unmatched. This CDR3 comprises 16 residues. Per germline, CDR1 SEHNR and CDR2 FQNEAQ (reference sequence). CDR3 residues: CASSLTERGKNNEQFF. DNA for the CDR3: TGTGCCAGCAGCTTAACTGAGCGGGGGAAGAACAATGAGCAGTTCTTC. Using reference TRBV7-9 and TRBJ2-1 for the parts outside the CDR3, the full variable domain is DTGVSQNPRHKITKRGQNVTFRCDPISEHNRLYWYRQTLGQGPEFLTYFQNEAQLEKSRLLSDRFSAERPKGSFSTLEIQRTEQGDSAMYLCASSLTERGKNNEQFFGPGTRLTVL.

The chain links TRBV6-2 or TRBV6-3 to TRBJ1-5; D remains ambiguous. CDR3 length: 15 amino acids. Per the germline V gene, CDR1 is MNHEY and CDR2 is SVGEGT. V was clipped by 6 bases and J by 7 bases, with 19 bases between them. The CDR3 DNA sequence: TGTGCCAGCAGACCCGAGCGGGAGATGAGGCAGCCCCAGCATTTT. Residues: CASRPEREMRQPQHF.

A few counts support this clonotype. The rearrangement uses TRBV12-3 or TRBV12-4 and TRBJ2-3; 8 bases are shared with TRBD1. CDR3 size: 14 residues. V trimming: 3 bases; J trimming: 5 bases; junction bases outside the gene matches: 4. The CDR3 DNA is TGTGCCAGCAGTTTGACAGGGGCTGGAGATACGCAGTATTTT. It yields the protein CASSLTGAGDTQYF.

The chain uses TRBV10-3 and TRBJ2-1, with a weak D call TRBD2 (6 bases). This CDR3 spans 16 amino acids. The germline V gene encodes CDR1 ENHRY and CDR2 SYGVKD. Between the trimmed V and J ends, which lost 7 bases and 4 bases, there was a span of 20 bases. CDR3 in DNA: TGTGCCATCAATCTGGTGCGGGACTTCGGATACAATGAGCAGTTCTTC. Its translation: CAINLVRDFGYNEQFF.

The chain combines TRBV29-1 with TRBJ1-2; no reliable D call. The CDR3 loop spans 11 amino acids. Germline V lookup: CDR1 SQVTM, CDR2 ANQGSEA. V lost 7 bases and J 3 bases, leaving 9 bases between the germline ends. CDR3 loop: CSAKRDYGYTF. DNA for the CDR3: TGCAGCGCCAAAAGGGACTATGGCTACACCTTC.

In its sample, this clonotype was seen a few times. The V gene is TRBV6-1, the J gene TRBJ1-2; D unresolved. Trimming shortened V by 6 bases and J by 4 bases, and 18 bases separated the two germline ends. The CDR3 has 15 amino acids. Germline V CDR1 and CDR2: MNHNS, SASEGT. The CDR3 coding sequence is TGTGCCAGCAGACCGCCGAGGACGGCAATCTATGGCTACACCTTC. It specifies CASRPPRTAIYGYTF.

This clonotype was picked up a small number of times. As DNA, the CDR3 is TGCGCCAGCAGCTCCAGACAGACCTATGGCTACACCTTC. Its protein is CASSSRQTYGYTF. The V and J genes are TRBV5-1 and TRBJ1-2; possibly TRBD1 for D (5 bases). Looked up from germline, CDR1 is SGHRS and CDR2 is YFSETQ. V lost 3 bases and J lost 4, with 10 bases in between. This CDR3 spans 13 amino acids. Full variable domain (remainder filled in from reference TRBV5-1 and TRBJ1-2): KAGVTQTPRYLIKTRGQQVTLSCSPISGHRSVSWYQQTPGQGLQFLFEYFSETQRNKGNFPGRFSGRQFSNSRSEMNVSTLELGDSALYLCASSSRQTYGYTFGSGTRLTVV.

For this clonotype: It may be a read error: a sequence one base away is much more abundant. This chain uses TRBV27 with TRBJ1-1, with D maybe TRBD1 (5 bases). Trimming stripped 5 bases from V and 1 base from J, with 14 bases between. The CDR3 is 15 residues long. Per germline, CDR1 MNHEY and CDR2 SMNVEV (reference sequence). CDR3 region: CASSILTARNTEAFF. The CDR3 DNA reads TGTGCCAGCAGTATTCTGACAGCGAGGAACACTGAAGCTTTCTTT.

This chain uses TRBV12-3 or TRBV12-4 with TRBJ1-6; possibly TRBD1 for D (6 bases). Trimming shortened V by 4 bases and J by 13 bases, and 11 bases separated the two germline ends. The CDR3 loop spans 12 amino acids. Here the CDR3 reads CASSSLDSPLHF. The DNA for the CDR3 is TGTGCCAGCAGTTCCCTGGACAGTCCCCTCCACTTT.

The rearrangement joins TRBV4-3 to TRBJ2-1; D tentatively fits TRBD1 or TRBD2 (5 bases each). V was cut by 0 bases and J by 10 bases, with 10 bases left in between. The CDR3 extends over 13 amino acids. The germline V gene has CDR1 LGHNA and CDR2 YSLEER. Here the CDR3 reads CASSQEWGNEQFF. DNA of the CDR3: TGCGCCAGCAGCCAAGAATGGGGGAACGAGCAGTTCTTC.

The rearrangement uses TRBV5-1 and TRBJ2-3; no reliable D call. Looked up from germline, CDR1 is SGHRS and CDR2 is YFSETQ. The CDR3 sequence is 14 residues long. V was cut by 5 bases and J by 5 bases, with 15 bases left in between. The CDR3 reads CASRKADLGDTQYF. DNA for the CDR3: TGCGCCAGCAGGAAGGCGGACCTGGGAGATACGCAGTATTTT.

The CDR3 reads CASSSAGTGANQPQHF. The CDR3 DNA follows: TGTGCCAGCAGCTCAGCCGGGACAGGGGCCAATCAGCCCCAGCATTTT. The rearrangement links TRBV7-9 to TRBJ1-5; TRBD1 matches 10 bases. Losses at the gene ends were 4 bases for V and 3 bases for J; bases not matched to a gene: 6. Germline V gene data show CDR1 as SEHNR and CDR2 as FQNEAQ (reference sequence). The CDR3 runs to 16 residues.

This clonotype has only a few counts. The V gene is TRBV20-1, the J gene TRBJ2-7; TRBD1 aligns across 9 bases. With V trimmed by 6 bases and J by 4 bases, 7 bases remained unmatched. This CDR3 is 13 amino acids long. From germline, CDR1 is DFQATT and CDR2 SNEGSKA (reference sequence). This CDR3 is CSALRDRAYEQYF. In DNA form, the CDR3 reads TGCAGTGCCCTCCGGGACAGGGCGTACGAGCAGTACTTC.

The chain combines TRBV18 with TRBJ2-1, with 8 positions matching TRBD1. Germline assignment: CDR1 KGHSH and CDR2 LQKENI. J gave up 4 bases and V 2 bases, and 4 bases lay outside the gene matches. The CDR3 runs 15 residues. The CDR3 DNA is TGTGCCAGCTCACCAGGGGACAGGTTTTACAATGAGCAGTTCTTC. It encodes CASSPGDRFYNEQFF.

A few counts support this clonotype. The CDR3 coding sequence is TGTGCCAGCAGTGAGGGACTAGAAGAGTTCTTC. As protein: CASSEGLEEFF. V gene TRBV2 combines with J gene TRBJ2-1; 8 positions match TRBD2. This CDR3 comprises 11 residues. Germline CDR1 and CDR2: SNHLY and FYNNEI. Losses at the gene ends were 3 bases for V and 14 bases for J; bases not matched to a gene: 3.

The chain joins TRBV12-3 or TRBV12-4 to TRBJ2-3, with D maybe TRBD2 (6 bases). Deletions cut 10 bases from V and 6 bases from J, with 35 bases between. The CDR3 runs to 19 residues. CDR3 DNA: TGTGCCAACACCCCCTCGTATCTGGGGACTCTAGCAGCGGTTGATACGCAGTATTTT. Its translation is CANTPSYLGTLAAVDTQYF.

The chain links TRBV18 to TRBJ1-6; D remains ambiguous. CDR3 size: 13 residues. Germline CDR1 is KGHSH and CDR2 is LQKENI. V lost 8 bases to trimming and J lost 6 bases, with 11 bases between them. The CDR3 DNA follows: TGTGCCAGCCACCCCGACGGTAATTCACCCCTCCACTTT. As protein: CASHPDGNSPLHF.

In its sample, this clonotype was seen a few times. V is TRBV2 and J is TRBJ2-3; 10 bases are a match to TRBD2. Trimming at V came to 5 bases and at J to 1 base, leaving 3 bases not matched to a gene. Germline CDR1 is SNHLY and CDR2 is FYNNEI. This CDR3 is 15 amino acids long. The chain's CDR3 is CASSFTSGGTDTQYF. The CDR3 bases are TGTGCCAGCAGTTTTACTAGCGGGGGCACAGATACGCAGTATTTT.

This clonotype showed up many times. CDR3: CASSLNYREPYNEQFF. The CDR3 coding sequence is TGCGCCAGCAGCTTGAACTACCGGGAGCCCTACAATGAGCAGTTCTTC. V is TRBV5-1 and J is TRBJ2-1; D is possibly TRBD2 (6 bases). Germline values: CDR1 SGHRS, CDR2 YFSETQ. The length of the CDR3 is 16 residues. V lost 1 base to trimming and J lost 2 bases, with 13 bases between them.

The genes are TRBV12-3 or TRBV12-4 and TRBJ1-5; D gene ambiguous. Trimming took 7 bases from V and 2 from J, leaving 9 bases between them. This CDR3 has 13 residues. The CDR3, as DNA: TGTGCCAGCACGAGGGCTGGCAATCAGCCCCAGCATTTT. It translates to CASTRAGNQPQHF.

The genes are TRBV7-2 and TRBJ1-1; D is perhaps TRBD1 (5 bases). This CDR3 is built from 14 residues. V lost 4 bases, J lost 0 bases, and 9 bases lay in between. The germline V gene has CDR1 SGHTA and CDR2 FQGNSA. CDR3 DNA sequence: TGTGCCAGCAGCTATGACAGTATGAACACTGAAGCTTTCTTT. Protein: CASSYDSMNTEAFF. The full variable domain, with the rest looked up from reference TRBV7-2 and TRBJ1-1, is GAGVSQSPSNKVTEKGKDVELRCDPISGHTALYWYRQSLGQGLEFLIYFQGNSAPDKSGLPSDRFSAERTGGSVSTLTIQRTQQEDSAVYLCASSYDSMNTEAFFGQGTRLTVV.

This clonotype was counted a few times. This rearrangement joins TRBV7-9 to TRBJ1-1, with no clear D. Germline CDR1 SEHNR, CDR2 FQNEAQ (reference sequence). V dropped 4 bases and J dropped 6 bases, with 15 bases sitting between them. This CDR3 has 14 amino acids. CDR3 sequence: CASSSPLAYAEAFF. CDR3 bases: TGTGCCAGCAGCTCCCCTTTGGCGTACGCTGAAGCTTTCTTT.

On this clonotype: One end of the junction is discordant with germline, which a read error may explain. The CDR3: CASSIDTGPSLRF. The CDR3 DNA follows: TGTGCCAGTAGTATAGATACAGGACCGTCCCTTCGCTTC. The rearrangement links TRBV19 to TRBJ1-2, with D perhaps matching TRBD1 (5 bases). CDR3 length: 13 residues. Germline values: CDR1 LNHDA, CDR2 SQIVND (reference sequence).